The rows below give T cell receptor beta chains drawn from one sample of a study of siplizumab effects on memory and regulatory T cells. Here immunoSEQ multiplex PCR was the method, and the copy in TCRdb shows in-frame clones only, minus some. The sample includes around 100,000 clones, approximately 90% seen only once; the top ten take 0.9% to 1.4%. The material sequenced was CD4+ T cells sorted from blood. The receptors come from a human donor in good health. Each CDR3 is given with its conserved first and last residue.

V gene: TRBV29-1
CDR3 protein: CSATFGNYQGLSTEAFF

V gene: TRBV5-4
CDR3 protein: CATSPSTGRSTDTQYF

V gene: TRBV7-8
CDR3 protein: CASSFGSGGNTGELFF

V gene: TRBV28
CDR3 protein: CASSSLRELFF

V gene: TRBV2
CDR3 protein: CASSEVSYEQYF

V gene: TRBV5-1
CDR3 protein: CASSFHTGTNLIEQYF

V gene: TRBV19
CDR3 protein: CASSRRGGNSYNEQFF

V gene: TRBV6-1
CDR3 protein: CASSALRTRSYEQYF

V gene: TRBV4-1
CDR3 protein: CASSPLEGVANNEQFF

V gene: TRBV5-1
CDR3 protein: CASSLSGRATGELFF

V gene: TRBV28
CDR3 protein: CASSFGAGDYGYTF

V gene: TRBV2
CDR3 protein: CASSQEGEAFF

V gene: TRBV7-2
CDR3 protein: CASSLSRIEQYF

V gene: TRBV19
CDR3 protein: CASSPTGVHEQFF

V gene: TRBV20-1
CDR3 protein: CSVQKRDRGYF

V gene: TRBV6-6
CDR3 protein: CASGTVRQETQYF

V gene: TRBV5-5
CDR3 protein: CASSLPPQGRETQYF

V gene: TRBV7-3
CDR3 protein: CASSLVHTSGTQYF

V gene: TRBV5-1
CDR3 protein: CASSLGPRDRDYEQYF

V gene: TRBV19
CDR3 protein: CASRGQGSNTGELFF

V gene: TRBV28
CDR3 protein: CASLGVGSYEQYF

V gene: TRBV28
CDR3 protein: CASRPDNTEAFF

V gene: TRBV5-1
CDR3 protein: CASSSTRRGDTQYF

V gene: TRBV5-3
CDR3 protein: CARSFGLSPGNTIYF

V gene: TRBV29-1
CDR3 protein: CSVVPLRESTGKTQYF

V gene: TRBV5-4
CDR3 protein: CASRPGLANEQFF

V gene: TRBV7-2
CDR3 protein: CASSLGYRQTSQLNIQYF

V gene: TRBV5-1
CDR3 protein: CASSQAPKGTSALGEQYF

V gene: TRBV27
CDR3 protein: CASSRRKKGADTQYF

V gene: TRBV30
CDR3 protein: CAWGNFGGGYNEQFF

V gene: TRBV4-2
CDR3 protein: CASSEGERVADTQYF

V gene: TRBV19
CDR3 protein: CASSPPGQLNSPLHF

V gene: TRBV20-1
CDR3 protein: CSAPLGREQYF

V gene: TRBV28
CDR3 protein: CASSPIGPGTAEKLFF